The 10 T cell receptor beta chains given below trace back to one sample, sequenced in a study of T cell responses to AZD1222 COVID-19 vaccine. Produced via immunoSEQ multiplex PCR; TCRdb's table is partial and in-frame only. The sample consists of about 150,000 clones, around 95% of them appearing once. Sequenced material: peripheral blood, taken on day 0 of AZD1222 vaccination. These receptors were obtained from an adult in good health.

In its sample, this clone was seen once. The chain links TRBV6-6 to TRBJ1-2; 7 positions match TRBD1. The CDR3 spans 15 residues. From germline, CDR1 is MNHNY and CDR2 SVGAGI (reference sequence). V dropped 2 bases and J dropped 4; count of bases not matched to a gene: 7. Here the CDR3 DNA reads TGTGCCAGCAGTTACAGGACAGGTTTGCGCTATGGCTACACCTTC. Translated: CASSYRTGLRYGYTF.

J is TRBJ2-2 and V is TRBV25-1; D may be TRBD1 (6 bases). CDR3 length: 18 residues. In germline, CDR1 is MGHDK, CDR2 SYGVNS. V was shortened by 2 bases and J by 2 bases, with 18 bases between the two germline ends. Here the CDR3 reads CASSEAGFRGGNTGELFF. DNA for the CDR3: TGTGCCAGCAGTGAAGCCGGGTTCAGGGGCGGTAACACCGGGGAGCTGTTTTTT.

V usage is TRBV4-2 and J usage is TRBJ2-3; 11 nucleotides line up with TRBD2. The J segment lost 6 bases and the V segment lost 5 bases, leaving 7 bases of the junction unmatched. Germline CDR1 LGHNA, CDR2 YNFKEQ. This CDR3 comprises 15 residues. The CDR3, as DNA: TGTGCCAGCAGCGATAGCGGGGGGGCTGTGGATACGCAGTATTTT. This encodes CASSDSGGAVDTQYF.

The CDR3 reads CASSGLAGVTDTQYF. For the CDR3, the DNA is TGTGCCAGCAGTGGACTAGCGGGAGTGACAGATACGCAGTATTTT. The chain recombines TRBV6-6 with TRBJ2-3, with TRBD2 matching over 13 bases. Germline CDR1 MNHNY, CDR2 SVGAGI (reference sequence). There are 15 residues in the CDR3. V lost 5 bases to trimming and J lost 3 bases; unmatched junction nucleotides: 2.

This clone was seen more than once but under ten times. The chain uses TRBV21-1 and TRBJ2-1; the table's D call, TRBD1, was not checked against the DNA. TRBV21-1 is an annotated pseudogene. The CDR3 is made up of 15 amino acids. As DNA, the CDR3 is TGTGCCAGCAAGGGTGACAGGTGCTCCTACAATGAGCAGTTCTTC. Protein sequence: CASKGDRCSYNEQFF.

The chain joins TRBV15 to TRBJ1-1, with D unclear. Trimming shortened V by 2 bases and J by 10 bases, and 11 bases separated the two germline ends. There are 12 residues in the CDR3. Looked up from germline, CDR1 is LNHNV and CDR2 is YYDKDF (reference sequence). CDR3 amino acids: CATSRSSPIAFF. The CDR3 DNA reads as TGTGCCACCAGCAGATCGAGCCCGATAGCTTTCTTT.

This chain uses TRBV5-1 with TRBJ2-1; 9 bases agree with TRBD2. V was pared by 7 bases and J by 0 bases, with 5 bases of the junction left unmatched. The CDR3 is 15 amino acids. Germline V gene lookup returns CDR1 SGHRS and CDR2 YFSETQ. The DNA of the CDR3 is TGCGCCAGCCAGCTAGCGGGAAGCTCCTACAATGAGCAGTTCTTC. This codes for CASQLAGSSYNEQFF.

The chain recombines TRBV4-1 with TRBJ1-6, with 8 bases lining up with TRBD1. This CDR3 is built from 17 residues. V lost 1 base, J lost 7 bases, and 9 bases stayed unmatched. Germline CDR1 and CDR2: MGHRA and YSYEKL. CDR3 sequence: CASSQGQGARGNSPLHF. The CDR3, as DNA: TGCGCCAGCAGCCAAGGCCAGGGGGCGCGTGGAAATTCACCCCTCCACTTT.

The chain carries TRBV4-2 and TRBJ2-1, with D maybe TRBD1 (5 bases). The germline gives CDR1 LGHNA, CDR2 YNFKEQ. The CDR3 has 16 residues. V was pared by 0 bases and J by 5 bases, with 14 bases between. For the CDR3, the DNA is TGTGCCAGCAGCCAAGATCCCCTGGTAGGGGACAATGAGCAGTTCTTC. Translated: CASSQDPLVGDNEQFF.

CDR3 region: CASSGSSYEQYV. CDR3 in DNA: TGTGCCAGCTCTGGGTCCTCCTACGAGCAGTACGTC. This chain connects TRBV18 to TRBJ2-7; D is uncertain. This CDR3 is 12 amino acids long. Trimming shortened V by 6 bases and J by 0 bases, and 6 bases separated the two germline ends. CDR1 is KGHSH, CDR2 LQKENI, per germline.